This T cell receptor (beta chain) appears in the sequencing data of a study of PD-L1 blockade in urothelial cancer. The time point is: pretreatment peripheral blood. Sequencing used immunoSEQ multiplex PCR; TCRdb keeps in-frame clones, though not all of them. The table has 80,000 to 90,000 clones, over 75% seen once. This clone is a singleton in its sample. The sequence was collected from a man aged 60-69 years with urothelial cancer. Sequences were derived from PBMCs, sampled around atezolizumab (anti-PD-L1) treatment.

The CDR3 is CASSEGLAGGEQFF. DNA of the CDR3: TGTGCCAGCTCAGAAGGACTAGCTGGCGGCGAGCAGTTCTTC. V and J are TRBV18 and TRBJ2-1, with 8 bases identical to TRBD2. The CDR3 has 14 residues. V lost 5 bases to trimming and J lost 10 bases; unmatched junction nucleotides: 10. Germline loops: CDR1 KGHSH, CDR2 LQKENI.